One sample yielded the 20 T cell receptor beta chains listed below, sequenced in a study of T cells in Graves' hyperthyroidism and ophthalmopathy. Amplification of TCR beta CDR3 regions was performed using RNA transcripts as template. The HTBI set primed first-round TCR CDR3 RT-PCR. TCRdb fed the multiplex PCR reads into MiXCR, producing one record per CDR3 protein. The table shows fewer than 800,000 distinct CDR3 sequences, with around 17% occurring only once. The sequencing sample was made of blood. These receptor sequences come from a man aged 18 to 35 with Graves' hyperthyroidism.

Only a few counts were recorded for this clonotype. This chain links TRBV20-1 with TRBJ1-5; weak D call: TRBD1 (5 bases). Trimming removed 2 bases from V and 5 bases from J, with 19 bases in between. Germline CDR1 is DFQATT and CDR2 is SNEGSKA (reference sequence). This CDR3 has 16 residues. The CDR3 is CSARSSTGALDQPQHF. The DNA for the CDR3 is TGCAGTGCTAGAAGCTCTACAGGAGCTTTAGATCAGCCCCAGCATTTT.

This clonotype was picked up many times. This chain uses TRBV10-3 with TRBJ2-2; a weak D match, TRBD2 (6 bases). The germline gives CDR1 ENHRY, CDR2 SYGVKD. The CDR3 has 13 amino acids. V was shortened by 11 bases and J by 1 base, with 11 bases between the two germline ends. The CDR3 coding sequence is TGTGCCGGGGGGAACGAGAACACCGGGGAGCTGTTTTTT. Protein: CAGGNENTGELFF.

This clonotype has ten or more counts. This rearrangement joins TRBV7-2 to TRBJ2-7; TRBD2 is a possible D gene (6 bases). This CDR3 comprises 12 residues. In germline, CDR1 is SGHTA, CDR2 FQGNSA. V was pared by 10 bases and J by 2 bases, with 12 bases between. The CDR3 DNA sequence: TGTGCCAACCCAGGACTAACCTACGAGCAGTACTTC. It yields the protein CANPGLTYEQYF.

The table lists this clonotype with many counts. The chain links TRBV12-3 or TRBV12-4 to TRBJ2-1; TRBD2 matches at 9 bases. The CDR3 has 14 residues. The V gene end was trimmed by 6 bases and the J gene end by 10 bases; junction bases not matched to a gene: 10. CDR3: CASSLGTSLLEQFF. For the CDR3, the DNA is TGTGCCAGCAGCCTCGGGACTAGCCTCCTCGAGCAGTTCTTC.

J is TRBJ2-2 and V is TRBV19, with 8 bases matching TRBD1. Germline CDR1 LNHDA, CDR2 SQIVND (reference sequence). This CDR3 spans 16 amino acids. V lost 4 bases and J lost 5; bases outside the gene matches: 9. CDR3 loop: CASSTRQGAHTGELFF. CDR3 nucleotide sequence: TGTGCCAGTAGTACAAGGCAGGGGGCGCATACCGGGGAGCTGTTTTTT.

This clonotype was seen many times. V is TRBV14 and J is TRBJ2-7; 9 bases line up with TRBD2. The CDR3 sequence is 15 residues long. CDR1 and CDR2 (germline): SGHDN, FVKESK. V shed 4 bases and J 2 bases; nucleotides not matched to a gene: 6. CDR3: CASSLRLAATYEQYF. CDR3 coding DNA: TGTGCCAGCAGCCTCAGACTAGCGGCCACCTACGAGCAGTACTTC.

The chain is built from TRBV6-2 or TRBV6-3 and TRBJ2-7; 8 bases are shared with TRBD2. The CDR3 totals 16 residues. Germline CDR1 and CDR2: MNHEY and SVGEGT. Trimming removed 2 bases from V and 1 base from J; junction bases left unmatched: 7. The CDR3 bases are TGTGCCAGCAGTTACCCCCCCGGGACTAGTTCCTACGAGCAGTACTTC. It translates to CASSYPPGTSSYEQYF.

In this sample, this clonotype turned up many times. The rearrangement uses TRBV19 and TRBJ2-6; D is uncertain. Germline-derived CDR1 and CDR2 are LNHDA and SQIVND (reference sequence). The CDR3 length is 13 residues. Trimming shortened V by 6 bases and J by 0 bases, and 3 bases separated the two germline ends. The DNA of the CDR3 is TGTGCCAGTAGGAGCTCTGGGGCCAACGTCCTGACTTTC. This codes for CASRSSGANVLTF.

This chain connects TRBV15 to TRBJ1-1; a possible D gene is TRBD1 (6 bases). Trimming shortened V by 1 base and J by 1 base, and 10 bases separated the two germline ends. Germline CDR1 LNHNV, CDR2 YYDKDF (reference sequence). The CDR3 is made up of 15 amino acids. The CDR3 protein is CATSRGGTQNTEAFF. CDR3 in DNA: TGTGCCACCAGCAGAGGGGGGACACAGAACACTGAAGCTTTCTTT.

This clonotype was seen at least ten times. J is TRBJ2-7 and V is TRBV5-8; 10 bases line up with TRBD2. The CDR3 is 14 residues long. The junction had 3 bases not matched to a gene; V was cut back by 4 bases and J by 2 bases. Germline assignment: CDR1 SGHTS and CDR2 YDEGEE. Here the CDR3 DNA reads TGTGCCAGCAGCACGGGACTAGCGACCTACGAGCAGTACTTC. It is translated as CASSTGLATYEQYF. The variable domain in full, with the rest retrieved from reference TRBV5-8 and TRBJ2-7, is EAGVTQSPTHLIKTRGQQATLRCSPISGHTSVYWYQQALGLGLQFLLWYDEGEERNRGNFPPRFSGRQFPNYSSELNVNALELEDSALYLCASSTGLATYEQYFGPGTRLTVT.

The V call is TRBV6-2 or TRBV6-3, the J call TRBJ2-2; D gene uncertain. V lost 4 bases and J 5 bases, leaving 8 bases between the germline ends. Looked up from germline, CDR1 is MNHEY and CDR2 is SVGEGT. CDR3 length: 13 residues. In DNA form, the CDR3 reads TGTGCCAGCAGTTTTACACAGACCGGGGAGCTGTTTTTT. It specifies CASSFTQTGELFF.

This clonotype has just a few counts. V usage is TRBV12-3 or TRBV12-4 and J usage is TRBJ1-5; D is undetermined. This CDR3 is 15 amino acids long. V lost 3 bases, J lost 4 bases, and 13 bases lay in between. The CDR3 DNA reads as TGTGCCAGCAGTTTGGGTAGGGCCTTTAATCAGCCCCAGCATTTT. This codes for CASSLGRAFNQPQHF.

The CDR3 coding sequence is TGTGCCACTAGACAGGGGGCCGGGGGCTACACCTTC. Translation: CATRQGAGGYTF. The chain couples TRBV15 to TRBJ1-2, with 10 bases matching TRBD1. The CDR3 sequence is 12 residues long. CDR1 and CDR2 from the germline V gene are LNHNV and YYDKDF (reference sequence). Losses at the gene ends were 9 bases for V and 8 bases for J; bases not matched to a gene: 6.

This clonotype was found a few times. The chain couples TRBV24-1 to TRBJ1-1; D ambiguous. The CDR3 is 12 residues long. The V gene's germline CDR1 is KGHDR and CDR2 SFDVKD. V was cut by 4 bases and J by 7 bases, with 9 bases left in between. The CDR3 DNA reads TGTGCCACCAGTGACTGGGATGGTGAAGCTTTCTTT. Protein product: CATSDWDGEAFF.

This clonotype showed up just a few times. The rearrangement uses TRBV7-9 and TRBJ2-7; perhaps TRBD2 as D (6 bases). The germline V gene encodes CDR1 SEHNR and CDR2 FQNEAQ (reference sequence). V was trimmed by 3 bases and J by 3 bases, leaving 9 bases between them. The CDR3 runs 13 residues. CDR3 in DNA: TGTGCCAGCAGCTTCGGGGGTATCTACGAGCAGTACTTC. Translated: CASSFGGIYEQYF. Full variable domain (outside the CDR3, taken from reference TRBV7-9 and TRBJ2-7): DTGVSQNPRHKITKRGQNVTFRCDPISEHNRLYWYRQTLGQGPEFLTYFQNEAQLEKSRLLSDRFSAERPKGSFSTLEIQRTEQGDSAMYLCASSFGGIYEQYFGPGTRLTVT.

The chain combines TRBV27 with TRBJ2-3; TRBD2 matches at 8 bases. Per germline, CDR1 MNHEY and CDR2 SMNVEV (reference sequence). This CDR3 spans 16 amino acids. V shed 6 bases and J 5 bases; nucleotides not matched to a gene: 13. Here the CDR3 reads CASRAARGGRQDTQYF. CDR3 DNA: TGTGCCAGCAGAGCAGCCCGGGGCGGGAGGCAAGATACGCAGTATTTT.

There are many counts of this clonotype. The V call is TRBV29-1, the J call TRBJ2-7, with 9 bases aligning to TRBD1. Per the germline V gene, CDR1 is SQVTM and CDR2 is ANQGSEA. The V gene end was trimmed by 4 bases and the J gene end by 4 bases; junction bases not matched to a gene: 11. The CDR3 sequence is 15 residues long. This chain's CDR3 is CSVVVAGQGTYEQYF. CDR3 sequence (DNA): TGCAGCGTTGTTGTTGCCGGACAGGGGACTTACGAGCAGTACTTC.

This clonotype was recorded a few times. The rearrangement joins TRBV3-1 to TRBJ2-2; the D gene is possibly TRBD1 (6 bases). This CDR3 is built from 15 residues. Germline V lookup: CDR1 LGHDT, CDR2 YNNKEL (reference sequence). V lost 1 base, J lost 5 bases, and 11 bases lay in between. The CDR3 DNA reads TGTGCCAGCAGCCAAGCGACAGGTGGGACCGGGGAGCTGTTTTTT. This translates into CASSQATGGTGELFF. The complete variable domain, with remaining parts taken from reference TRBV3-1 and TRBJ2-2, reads DTAVSQTPKYLVTQMGNDKSIKCEQNLGHDTMYWYKQDSKKFLKIMFSYNNKELIINETVPNRFSPKSPDKAHLNLHINSLELGDSAVYFCASSQATGGTGELFFGEGSRLTVL.

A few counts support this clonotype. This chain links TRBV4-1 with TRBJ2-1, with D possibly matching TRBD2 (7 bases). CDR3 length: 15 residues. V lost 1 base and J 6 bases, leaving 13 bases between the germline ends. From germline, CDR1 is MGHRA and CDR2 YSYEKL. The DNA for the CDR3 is TGCGCCAGCAGCCAAGGGGGGGGGCGAGCCAATGAGCAGTTCTTC. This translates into CASSQGGGRANEQFF.

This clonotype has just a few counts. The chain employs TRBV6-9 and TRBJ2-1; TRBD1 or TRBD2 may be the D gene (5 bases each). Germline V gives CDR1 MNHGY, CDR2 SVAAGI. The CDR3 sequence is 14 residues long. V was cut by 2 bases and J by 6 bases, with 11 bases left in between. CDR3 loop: CASSYVGTSNEQFF. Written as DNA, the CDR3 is TGTGCCAGCAGTTATGTAGGGACCAGCAATGAGCAGTTCTTC.